A single sample is the source of the 10 T cell receptor beta chains below, sequenced in a study of kidney transplant recipient with SARS-CoV-2 infection. TCRdb recomputed calls from the reads with MiXCR, one row per CDR3 protein. This table holds roughly 250,000 distinct CDR3 sequences, 25% to 30% found once. Sample: a blood sample, taken at baseline and on approximately day 120 from a kidney transplant recipient. These TCRs come from a male patient between 25 and 39 years old who had COVID-19 and was a kidney transplant recipient. The graft donor may have given rise to some T cells.

As for this clonotype: With a much larger clone just one base away, this may be a read error. The chain links TRBV5-4 to TRBJ1-2; 7 bases agree with TRBD1. CDR1 and CDR2 (germline): SGHNT, YYREEE (reference sequence). There are 14 residues in the CDR3. The CDR3: CVSSPGGSNYGYTF. CDR3 bases: TGTGTCAGCAGCCCAGGGGGGTCGAACTATGGCTACACCTTC. Variable domain in full (rest from reference TRBV5-4 and TRBJ1-2): ETGVTQSPTHLIKTRGQQVTLRCSSQSGHNTVSWYQQALGQGPQFIFQYYREEENGRGNFPPRFSGLQFPNYSSELNVNALELDDSALYLCVSSPGGSNYGYTFGSGTRLTVV.

This clonotype was seen repeatedly, ten times or more. V and J are TRBV6-6 and TRBJ1-2; a weak D match, TRBD1 (5 bases). The CDR3 contains 13 residues. V dropped 10 bases and J dropped 4 bases, with 16 bases sitting between them. Per the germline V gene, CDR1 is MNHNY and CDR2 is SVGAGI (reference sequence). This chain's CDR3 is CAIGQRGIYGYTF. In DNA form, the CDR3 reads TGTGCCATTGGGCAGCGGGGGATCTATGGCTACACCTTC.

This clonotype was detected many times. The chain recombines TRBV5-1 with TRBJ1-1; TRBD1 agrees at 8 bases. After removal of 4 bases from V and 1 base from J, the junction contained 3 bases not matched to a gene. Germline V gene data show CDR1 as SGHRS and CDR2 as YFSETQ. The CDR3 sequence is 14 residues long. CDR3 nucleotides: TGCGCCAGCAGCGGAGGGACAGGGAACACTGAAGCTTTCTTT. Protein product: CASSGGTGNTEAFF. Full variable domain (missing parts from reference TRBV5-1 and TRBJ1-1): KAGVTQTPRYLIKTRGQQVTLSCSPISGHRSVSWYQQTPGQGLQFLFEYFSETQRNKGNFPGRFSGRQFSNSRSEMNVSTLELGDSALYLCASSGGTGNTEAFFGQGTRLTVV.

The chain joins TRBV2 to TRBJ2-3, with 11 bases lining up with TRBD2. The germline V gene has CDR1 SNHLY and CDR2 FYNNEI. The CDR3 extends over 19 amino acids. V lost 2 bases and J lost 3; bases outside the gene matches: 13. The CDR3 loop is CASSEKGSLLAGVTDTQYF. CDR3 bases: TGTGCCAGCAGTGAAAAGGGTTCCCTACTAGCGGGAGTAACAGATACGCAGTATTTT.

This clonotype is a singleton in its sample. This may stem from a read error, because a much larger clone lies one nucleotide away. The CDR3 protein is CANSPGFDTEAFF. The CDR3 coding sequence is TGTGCCAACAGTCCAGGGTTCGACACTGAAGCTTTCTTT. This chain uses TRBV25-1 with TRBJ1-1; perhaps TRBD1 as D (5 bases). The CDR3 totals 13 residues. Germline CDR1 MGHDK, CDR2 SYGVNS. Drawing the rest from reference TRBV25-1 and TRBJ1-1, the complete variable domain is EADIYQTPRYLVIGTGKKITLECSQTMGHDKMYWYQQDPGMELHLIHYSYGVNSTEKGDLSSESTVSRIRTEHFPLTLESARPSHTSQYLCANSPGFDTEAFFGQGTRLTVV.

With regard to this clonotype: This may come from a read error, since a much larger clone is one base off. This chain joins TRBV3-2 and TRBJ2-3; whether TRBD2, the table's D call, matches the DNA was not checked. TRBV3-2 corresponds to a pseudogene. The CDR3 has 14 amino acids. This CDR3 reads CVSSQDASGLTQYF. The CDR3 coding sequence is TGTGTCAGCAGCCAAGATGCGAGCGGCCTTACGCAGTATTTT.

Of note for this clonotype: A much larger clone differs by one base, so this may be a read error. No conserved phenylalanine or tryptophan ends this CDR3, so it is likely a read error. The chain recombines TRBV18 with TRBJ2-5; no clear D gene. Trimming stripped 3 bases from V and 0 bases from J, with 5 bases between. Germline V lookup: CDR1 KGHSH, CDR2 LQKENI. The CDR3 consists of 13 residues. The CDR3, as DNA: TGTGCCAGCTCACCGATAAACCAAGAGACCCAGTACCTC. Amino acid sequence: CASSPINQETQYL.

This clonotype was recorded many times. J is TRBJ1-2 and V is TRBV6-5; D gene unclear. V lost 0 bases and J lost 5, with 10 bases in between. The CDR3 covers 14 residues. From germline, CDR1 is MNHEY and CDR2 SVGAGI. CDR3 sequence reads: CASSYSAAVYGYTF. In DNA, the CDR3 is TGTGCCAGCAGTTACTCCGCCGCAGTTTATGGCTACACCTTC.

This clonotype was observed many times. This chain joins TRBV12-3 or TRBV12-4 and TRBJ1-1; 10 bases are a match to TRBD1. The ends lost 6 bases at V and 4 bases at J; junction bases unmatched: 5. This CDR3 spans 14 amino acids. The CDR3 DNA follows: TGTGCCAGCAGGACAGGGGGCTACGCCACTGAAGCTTTCTTT. It yields the protein CASRTGGYATEAFF.

A word on this clonotype: Being one base from a much bigger clone, this may be a read error. This sequence joins TRBV30 and TRBJ2-5; 9 bases align to TRBD1. The tail of the sequence fits TRBJ2-7 better, so the J call may be wrong. The CDR3 extends over 14 amino acids. The germline V gene encodes CDR1 GTSNPN and CDR2 SVGIG (reference sequence). CDR3 region: CAWATGGASCEQYF. The CDR3 nucleotides are TGTGCCTGGGCCACAGGGGGCGCGTCCTGCGAGCAGTACTTC.